This entry lists 20 T cell receptor beta chains sequenced from one sample in a study of cytomegalovirus exposure and HLA in healthy donors (dated by TCRdb to the late 2010s). Preparation of the library involved the immunoSEQ multiplex PCR assay. The table was pulled from immuneACCESS by TCRdb, which kept in-frame rearrangements only. Such tables lose some clones; where checked, under half of the loss comes from unresolved V genes, and the rest has no known cause. This sample lists about 130,000 clones; 80% to 90% were detected once. Roughly 1.2% of the sample is taken by the ten largest. The material sequenced was PBMCs. Receptor source: a woman aged 18 to 35 in good health and CMV-seronegative.

The chain uses TRBV7-3 and TRBJ1-2, with 8 bases matching TRBD1. Germline V CDR1 and CDR2: SGHTA, FQGTGA. J gave up 6 bases and V 1 base, and 10 bases lay outside the gene matches. This CDR3 contains 16 residues. CDR3 sequence reads: CASSLIGQGAADGYTF. CDR3 coding DNA: TGTGCCAGCAGCTTAATAGGTCAGGGGGCAGCAGATGGCTACACCTTC.

V gene TRBV5-4 combines with J gene TRBJ2-1; 14 bases align to TRBD2. V was clipped by 4 bases and J by 0 bases; unmatched bases: 6. The CDR3 totals 18 residues. CDR1 is SGHNT and CDR2 is YYREEE in the germline V gene (reference sequence). CDR3 sequence reads: CASSPPTSGGASYNEQFF. The CDR3 DNA is TGTGCCAGCAGCCCCCCGACTAGCGGGGGGGCCTCCTACAATGAGCAGTTCTTC.

This clone is a singleton in its sample. Germline and junction disagree at one end, which may indicate a read error. The genes are TRBV10-3 and TRBJ2-7; D unclear. Germline V gene data show CDR1 as ENHRY and CDR2 as SYGVKD. The CDR3 sequence is 12 residues long. The DNA of the CDR3 is TGTGCCAGCAGTTATAAGTTCAGCGAGCAGTACTTC. Amino acids: CASSYKFSEQYF.

The genes are TRBV28 and TRBJ2-2, with 8 nucleotides matching TRBD1. CDR1 is MDHEN, CDR2 SYDVKM, per germline. After removal of 5 bases from V and 6 bases from J, the junction contained 5 bases not matched to a gene. There are 14 residues in the CDR3. This chain's CDR3 is CASSPRTGPGELFF. CDR3 DNA sequence: TGTGCCAGCAGTCCCCGGACAGGGCCCGGGGAGCTGTTTTTT.

This chain connects TRBV10-1 to TRBJ1-1, with TRBD1 matching 10 bases. The CDR3 is 14 residues long. Germline V gene sequence: CDR1 WNHNN, CDR2 SYGVQD (reference sequence). V lost 3 bases and J lost 4; bases outside the gene matches: 2. Here the CDR3 reads CASSDGQGVTEAFF. The CDR3 DNA is TGCGCCAGCAGTGATGGACAGGGGGTCACTGAAGCTTTCTTT.

The chain carries TRBV18 and TRBJ1-4, with 7 bases lining up with TRBD1. The junction had 19 bases not matched to a gene; V was cut back by 4 bases and J by 8 bases. Germline V CDR1 and CDR2: KGHSH, LQKENI. CDR3 length: 18 residues. The chain's CDR3 is CASSRKFGQDPKGEKLFF. The CDR3 DNA is TGTGCCAGCTCACGAAAATTCGGACAGGACCCCAAAGGGGAAAAACTGTTTTTT.

This chain links TRBV6-5 with TRBJ2-5; TRBD1 aligns across 9 bases. This CDR3 is built from 14 residues. Unmatched junction bases numbered 12, after V lost 11 bases and J lost 5 bases. Germline assignment: CDR1 MNHEY and CDR2 SVGAGI. CDR3 region: CAVGDRAVGETQYF. CDR3 DNA: TGTGCCGTGGGGGACAGGGCGGTTGGCGAGACCCAGTACTTC.

V usage is TRBV12-5 and J usage is TRBJ2-7; 8 bases line up with TRBD2. Germline V gives CDR1 LGHNT, CDR2 FRNRAP. This CDR3 has 13 residues. Unmatched junction bases numbered 8, after V lost 7 bases and J lost 6 bases. The CDR3 bases are TGTGCTAGTGCCCACGGGGGGGCCGGCGAGCAGTACTTC. It is translated as CASAHGGAGEQYF.

This clone was observed a single time. This chain joins TRBV18 and TRBJ1-5; TRBD1 agrees at 7 bases. V shed 4 bases, J shed 3 bases, and the junction held 6 bases outside the gene matches. Germline V gene data show CDR1 as KGHSH and CDR2 as LQKENI. The CDR3 loop spans 15 amino acids. The CDR3 loop reads CASSLGDSINQPQHF. CDR3 bases: TGTGCCAGCTCACTCGGGGACAGCATCAATCAGCCCCAGCATTTT.

The table lists this clone with a count of one. The CDR3 is CASSIYVPGELFF. CDR3 coding DNA: TGTGCCAGTAGTATTTATGTCCCCGGGGAGCTGTTTTTT. J is TRBJ2-2 and V is TRBV19; unclear D gene. Trimming pared 3 bases from V and 6 bases from J, leaving 8 bases between. Germline CDR1 is LNHDA and CDR2 is SQIVND (reference sequence). This CDR3 contains 13 residues.

The chain links TRBV7-9 to TRBJ1-4; possible D gene TRBD1, 5 bases. Trimming left V 5 bases short and J 4 bases short, with 14 bases between. Germline V lookup: CDR1 SEHNR, CDR2 FQNEAQ (reference sequence). This CDR3 is built from 15 residues. The chain's CDR3 is CASSPSGTVNEKLFF. CDR3 DNA sequence: TGTGCCAGCAGCCCTAGCGGGACCGTTAATGAAAAACTGTTTTTT.

The V call is TRBV4-1, the J call TRBJ2-7; no firm D call. Per the germline V gene, CDR1 is MGHRA and CDR2 is YSYEKL. This CDR3 has 14 amino acids. V gave up 0 bases and J gave up 6 bases, with 12 bases separating them. Here the CDR3 reads CASSQDRGPREQYF. The CDR3 DNA sequence: TGCGCCAGCAGCCAAGATCGTGGGCCCCGCGAGCAGTACTTC.

V gene TRBV19 combines with J gene TRBJ2-3; D call uncertain. V lost 5 bases to trimming and J lost 6 bases, with 6 bases between them. CDR1 and CDR2 from the germline V gene are LNHDA and SQIVND (reference sequence). The CDR3 covers 11 residues. DNA for the CDR3: TGTGCCAGTAGTTTCCTGGATACGCAGTATTTT. This sequence encodes CASSFLDTQYF.

The rearrangement uses TRBV7-9 and TRBJ1-2; D remains unclear. Germline-derived CDR1 and CDR2 are SEHNR and FQNEAQ (reference sequence). This CDR3 region has 16 residues. V was trimmed by 6 bases and J by 2 bases, leaving 19 bases between them. This CDR3 reads CASSSGIINRNYGYTF. The CDR3 DNA is TGTGCCAGCAGTTCCGGGATCATAAACCGCAACTATGGCTACACCTTC.

The chain links TRBV7-9 to TRBJ2-5; possibly TRBD2 for D (6 bases). The CDR3 length is 16 residues. V shed 5 bases and J shed 5 bases, with 21 bases lying between them. The germline V gene encodes CDR1 SEHNR and CDR2 FQNEAQ (reference sequence). The CDR3 loop reads CASSPRLEGLAETQYF. CDR3 in DNA: TGTGCCAGCAGCCCTCGACTAGAGGGACTTGCCGAGACCCAGTACTTC.

The rearrangement links TRBV6-1 to TRBJ2-3; tentatively, D is TRBD2 (6 bases). The CDR3 extends over 19 amino acids. Trimming left V 2 bases short and J 0 bases short, with 21 bases between. Per germline, CDR1 MNHNS and CDR2 SASEGT. The chain's CDR3 is CASSELPPGVRTSTDTQYF. The CDR3 DNA sequence: TGTGCCAGCAGTGAACTCCCACCGGGGGTGAGGACTAGCACAGATACGCAGTATTTT.

V usage is TRBV5-4 and J usage is TRBJ2-1; D might be TRBD2 (6 bases). The CDR3 is 15 residues long. Germline V gene sequence: CDR1 SGHNT, CDR2 YYREEE (reference sequence). V was cut by 8 bases and J by 4 bases, with 19 bases left in between. The CDR3 region is CASPSSGEVYNEQFF. CDR3 coding DNA: TGTGCCAGTCCTTCTTCGGGGGAGGTGTACAATGAGCAGTTCTTC. The full variable domain, completed using reference TRBV5-4 and TRBJ2-1, is ETGVTQSPTHLIKTRGQQVTLRCSSQSGHNTVSWYQQALGQGPQFIFQYYREEENGRGNFPPRFSGLQFPNYSSELNVNALELDDSALYLCASPSSGEVYNEQFFGPGTRLTVL.

The V and J genes are TRBV7-8 and TRBJ2-7; 9 positions match TRBD1. Germline loops: CDR1 SGHVS, CDR2 FQNEAQ. J gave up 5 bases and V 4 bases, and 3 bases lay outside the gene matches. This CDR3 region has 13 residues. This CDR3 is CASSSGQGNEQYF. CDR3 DNA sequence: TGTGCCAGCAGCTCCGGACAGGGGAACGAGCAGTACTTC.

The rearrangement links TRBV18 to TRBJ1-2; 8 bases are a match to TRBD1. Unmatched junction bases numbered 1, after V lost 0 bases and J lost 4 bases. CDR1 is KGHSH and CDR2 is LQKENI in the germline V gene. The CDR3 runs to 14 residues. CDR3 loop: CASSPPDRVYGYTF. The DNA of the CDR3 is TGTGCCAGCTCACCACCGGACAGGGTCTATGGCTACACCTTC.

The CDR3 spells CASSPGRRQGAYGYTF. CDR3 nucleotide sequence: TGTGCCAGCTCACCAGGTAGGAGGCAGGGGGCCTATGGCTACACCTTC. V gene TRBV18 combines with J gene TRBJ1-2; TRBD1 aligns across 8 bases. Germline V gene lookup returns CDR1 KGHSH and CDR2 LQKENI. Trimming removed 2 bases from V and 4 bases from J; junction bases left unmatched: 9. This CDR3 region has 16 residues.